The TCR beta chain described here comes from a study of monozygotic twins with cystic fibrosis. General study findings and limits: Monozygotic CF twin pairs shared significantly more nucleotide-identical clonotypes than unrelated CF individuals did. In this small cohort, shared CDR3 numbers showed no association with age, concordance or disease severity.

The CDR3 length is 16 residues. The germline CDR1 and CDR2 sequences are SGHNT and YYREEE (reference sequence). Deletions cut 3 bases from V and 5 bases from J, with 17 bases between. Profiled with immunoSEQ multiplex PCR; TCRdb holds only in-frame clones, not every one. The profile shows approximately 25,000 clones, 75% to 95% of them singletons. Details on this clone: The antigen is unknown.

The rearrangement links TRBV5-4 to TRBJ2-2; D is perhaps TRBD2 (5 bases). The specimen was blood. The receptor was isolated from a girl aged 2 to 10 with cystic fibrosis. The CDR3 DNA reads as TGTGCCAGCAGCTCTGATTCCGGGATAAGGACCGGGGAGCTGTTTTTT. Protein sequence: CASSSDSGIRTGELFF.